This T cell receptor beta chain was identified during a study of cytomegalovirus exposure and HLA in healthy donors. Using immunoSEQ multiplex PCR, the repertoire was profiled, and TCRdb retains in-frame clones only, with some absent. The repertoire has 80,000 to 95,000 clones, under 95% of them found once; the top ten carry around 1.1%. The CDR3 is 18 amino acids. CDR1 is KGHSH, CDR2 LQKENI, per germline. Trimming cost V 3 bases and J 5 bases; bases outside gene matches: 15. The sequencing sample was made of PBMCs. The origin of this receptor is a woman aged 25 to 39 in good health and CMV-seropositive. The chain combines TRBV18 with TRBJ2-7; 11 bases are a match to TRBD2. CDR3 DNA: TGTGCCAGCTCACCGATTGGGCTAGCGGGAGGCGGGTCCCACGAGCAGTACTTC. It translates to CASSPIGLAGGGSHEQYF.